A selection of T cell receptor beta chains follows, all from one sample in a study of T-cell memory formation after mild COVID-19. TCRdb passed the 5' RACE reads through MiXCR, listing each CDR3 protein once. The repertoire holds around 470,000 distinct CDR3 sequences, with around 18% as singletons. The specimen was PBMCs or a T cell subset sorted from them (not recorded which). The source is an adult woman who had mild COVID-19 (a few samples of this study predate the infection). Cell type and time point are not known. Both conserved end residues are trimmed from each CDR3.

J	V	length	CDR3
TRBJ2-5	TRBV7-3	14	ASSLIAGGPQETQY
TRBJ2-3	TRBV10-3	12	AISERGSTDTQY
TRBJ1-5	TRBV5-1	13	ASSWSGGRRQPQH
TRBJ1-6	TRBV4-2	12	ASSQDARLEGLH
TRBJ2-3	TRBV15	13	ATMEGVVGPDTQY
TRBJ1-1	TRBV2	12	ASREDRGRAEAF
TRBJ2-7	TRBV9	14	ASSALTGTGLSEQY
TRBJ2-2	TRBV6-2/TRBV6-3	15	ASSYSGLAANTGELF
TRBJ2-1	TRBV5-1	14	ASSGASGIGDNEQF
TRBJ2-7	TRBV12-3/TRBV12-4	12	ASSFRGLSYEQY
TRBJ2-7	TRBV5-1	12	ASSFEEGAYEQY
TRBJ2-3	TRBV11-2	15	ASSRDRWREATDTQY
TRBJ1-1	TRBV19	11	ASSMALAAEAF
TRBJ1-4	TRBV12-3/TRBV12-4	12	ASSPPLGQGRLF
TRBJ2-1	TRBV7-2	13	ASSLGGLAGDEQF
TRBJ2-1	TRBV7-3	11	ASSPLGASEQF
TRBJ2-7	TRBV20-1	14	SAIPTSSGSLYEQY
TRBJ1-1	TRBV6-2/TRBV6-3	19	ASSYSSTPYRDRIGNTEAF
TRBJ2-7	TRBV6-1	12	ATHTQGALGEQY
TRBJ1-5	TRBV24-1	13	ATSEGQGVSQPQH
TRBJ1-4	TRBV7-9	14	ASSAPGRAGGEKLF
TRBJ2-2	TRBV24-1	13	ATSDFVTRPGSCF
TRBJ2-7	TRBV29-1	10	SVFLAGVEQY
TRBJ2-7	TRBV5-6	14	ASSSLGGPPMGEQY
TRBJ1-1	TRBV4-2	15	ASSQVFREVVKGEAF